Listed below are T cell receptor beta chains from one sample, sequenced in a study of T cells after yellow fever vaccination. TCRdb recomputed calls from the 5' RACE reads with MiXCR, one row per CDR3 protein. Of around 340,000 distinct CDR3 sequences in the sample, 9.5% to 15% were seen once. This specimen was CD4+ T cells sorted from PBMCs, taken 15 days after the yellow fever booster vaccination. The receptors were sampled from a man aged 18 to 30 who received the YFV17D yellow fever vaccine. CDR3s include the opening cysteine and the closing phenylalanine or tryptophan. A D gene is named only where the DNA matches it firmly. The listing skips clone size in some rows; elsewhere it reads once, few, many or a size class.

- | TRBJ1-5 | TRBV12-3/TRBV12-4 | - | TGTGCCAGCAGTTCATTGGGACGCAGTCAGCCCCAGCATTTT | CASSSLGRSQPQHF
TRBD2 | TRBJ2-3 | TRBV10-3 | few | TGTGCCATCAGTTCGGGGACTAGCGGGGGGGCGGATACGCAGTATTTT | CAISSGTSGGADTQYF
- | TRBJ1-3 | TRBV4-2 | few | TGTGCCAGCAGCCAAGAGGTGCAACCTGGAAACACCATATATTTT | CASSQEVQPGNTIYF
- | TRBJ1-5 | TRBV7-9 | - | TGTGCCAGCCCCGTAGTTGACAGGCAGCCCCAGCATTTT | CASPVVDRQPQHF
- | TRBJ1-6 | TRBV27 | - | TGTGCCAGCAGTTCCCTCGTGGGGGGTTCACCCCTCCACTTT | CASSSLVGGSPLHF
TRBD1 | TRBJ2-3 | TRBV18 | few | TGTGCCAGCTCATTCCGGACAGGGAGCACAGATACGCAGTATTTT | CASSFRTGSTDTQYF
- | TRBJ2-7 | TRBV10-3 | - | TGTGCCATCAGTGAGTCGAGGGACGAGCAGTACTTC | CAISESRDEQYF
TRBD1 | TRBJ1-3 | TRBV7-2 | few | TGTGCCAGCAGCCCGACAGGGGTACCAGGAAACACCATATATTTT | CASSPTGVPGNTIYF
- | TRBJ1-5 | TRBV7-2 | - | TGTGCCAGCAGCTTGCCAGGGATCCATCAGCCCCAGCATTTT | CASSLPGIHQPQHF
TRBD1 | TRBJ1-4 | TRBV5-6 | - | TGTGCCAGCAGTAGGGACAGGGGAAGTAATGAAAAACTGTTTTTT | CASSRDRGSNEKLFF
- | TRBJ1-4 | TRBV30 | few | TGTGCCTGGAGTGTAAATGGGCTGTATAGTGAAAAACTGTTTTTT | CAWSVNGLYSEKLFF
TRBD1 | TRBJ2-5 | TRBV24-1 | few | TGTGCCACCAGTGACCCCGGGACAGGGCTGGGGCAAGAGACCCAGTACTTC | CATSDPGTGLGQETQYF
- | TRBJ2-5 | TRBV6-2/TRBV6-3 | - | TGTGCCAGCAGTTACCCCCGTGGAGGGCAAGAGACCCAGTACTTC | CASSYPRGGQETQYF
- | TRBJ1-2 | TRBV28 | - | TGTGCCAGCAGACGGGACGGGAGCTATGGCTACACCTTC | CASRRDGSYGYTF
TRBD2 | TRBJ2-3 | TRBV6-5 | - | TGTGCCAGCAGTTACACTAGCGGGGGGCGGAATACGCAGTATTTT | CASSYTSGGRNTQYF
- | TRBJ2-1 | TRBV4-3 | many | TGCGCCAGCAGCCAAGCTGTGATCTCCGACAATGAGCAGTTCTTC | CASSQAVISDNEQFF
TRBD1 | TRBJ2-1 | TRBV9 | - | TGTGCCAGCAGCCCAACGACAGGGCGGGTTGGTGAGCAGTTCTTC | CASSPTTGRVGEQFF
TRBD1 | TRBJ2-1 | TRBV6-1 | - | TGTGCCAGCAGGCCGACAGGGGCGACTCGAAATGAGCAGTTCTTC | CASRPTGATRNEQFF
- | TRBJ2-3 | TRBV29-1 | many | TGCAGCGTTGGGGCCCCGGAGGGCGATACGCAGTATTTT | CSVGAPEGDTQYF
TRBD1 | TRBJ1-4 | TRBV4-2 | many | TGTGCCAGCAGCCCCCAGGGGGCTCGTGAAAAACTGTTTTTT | CASSPQGAREKLFF
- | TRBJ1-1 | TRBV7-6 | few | TGTGCCAGCAGCCACCCAGGGGTGGGAGCTGAAGCTTTCTTT | CASSHPGVGAEAFF
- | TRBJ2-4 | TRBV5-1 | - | TGCGCCACGAACCGGACCCAGGAGGTGGACAAAAACATTCAGTACTTC | CATNRTQEVDKNIQYF
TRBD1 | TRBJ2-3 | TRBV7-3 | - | TGTGCCAGCAGCCGCACAGGGGGACACACAGATACGCAGTATTTT | CASSRTGGHTDTQYF
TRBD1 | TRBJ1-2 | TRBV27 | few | TGTGCCAGCAGTTTAAAGGGACAGGGGGCTGGTTATGGCTACACCTTC | CASSLKGQGAGYGYTF
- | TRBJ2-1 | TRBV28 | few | TGTGCCAGCAGTTTGATAAGGCCCATGGGCAATGAGCAGTTCTTC | CASSLIRPMGNEQFF
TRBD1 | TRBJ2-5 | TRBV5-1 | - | TGCGCCAGCAGCCCCGCAGACAGGGATCATGAGACCCAGTACTTC | CASSPADRDHETQYF
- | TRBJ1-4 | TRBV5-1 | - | TGCGCCAGCAGCTTGGAGGCCAGGGTACATGAAAAACTGTTTTTT | CASSLEARVHEKLFF
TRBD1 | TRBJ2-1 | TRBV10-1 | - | TGCGCCAGCAGCTCTAACCGGGACAGGGCCAATGAGCAGTTCTTC | CASSSNRDRANEQFF
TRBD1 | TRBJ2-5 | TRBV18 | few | TGTGCCAGCTCCGGGACAGGCTCACAAGAGACCCAGTACTTC | CASSGTGSQETQYF
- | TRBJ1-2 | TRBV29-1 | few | TGCAGCGTTGAAGAAGGCGGGGGCGCGGGATATGGCTACACCTTC | CSVEEGGGAGYGYTF
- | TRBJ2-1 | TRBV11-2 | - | TGTGCCAGCAGCCGTCGGGCGGAAACGAACAATGAGCAGTTCTTC | CASSRRAETNNEQFF
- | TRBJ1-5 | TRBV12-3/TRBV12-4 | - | TGTGCCAGCAGTGGACAGAGCTCTAGCAATCAGCCCCGGCATTTT | CASSGQSSSNQPRHF
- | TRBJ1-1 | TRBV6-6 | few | TGTGCCAGCAGAGGTAGCCGGAACACTGAAGCTTTCTTT | CASRGSRNTEAFF
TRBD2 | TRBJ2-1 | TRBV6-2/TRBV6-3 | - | TGTGCCAGCAAACTAGCGGGGGGATCCCGGCAGTTCTTC | CASKLAGGSRQFF
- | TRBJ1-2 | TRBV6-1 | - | TGTGCCAGCAGTCGCAAACCAGGATCTAACTATGGCTACACCTTC | CASSRKPGSNYGYTF
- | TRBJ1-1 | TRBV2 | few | TGTGCCAGCCTCAGTTATATGAACACTGAAGCTTTCTTT | CASLSYMNTEAFF
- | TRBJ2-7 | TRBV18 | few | TGTGCCAGCTCATCTTCCCTTTTCTACGAGCAGTACTTC | CASSSSLFYEQYF
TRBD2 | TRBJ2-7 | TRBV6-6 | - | TGTGCCAGCAGTATGGTGGGGCCGATAGCGGGGGAGCAGTACTTC | CASSMVGPIAGEQYF
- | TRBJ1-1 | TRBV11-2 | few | TGTGCCAGCAGTACGTTTCGGACGGGAAACACTGAAGCTTTCTTT | CASSTFRTGNTEAFF
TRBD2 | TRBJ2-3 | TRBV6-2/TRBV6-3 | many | TGTGCCAGCAGTTACTCTAGCGGGGGCGGGGATACGCAGTATTTT | CASSYSSGGGDTQYF
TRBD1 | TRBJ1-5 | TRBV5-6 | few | TGTGCCAGCAGCTTGAAGGACAGGATCCATCAGCCCCAGCATTTT | CASSLKDRIHQPQHF
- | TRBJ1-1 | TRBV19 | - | TGTGCCAGTAGTGTCGGGGGTAAACACCAAGACGCTTTCTTT | CASSVGGKHQDAFF
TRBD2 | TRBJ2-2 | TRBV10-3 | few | TGTGCCATCAGACTAGCGGGGGATGGTACCGGGGAGCTGTTTTTT | CAIRLAGDGTGELFF
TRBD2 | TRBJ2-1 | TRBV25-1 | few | TGTGCCAGCAGTCGTAGCGGGGGGCCCTACAATGAGCAGTTCTTC | CASSRSGGPYNEQFF
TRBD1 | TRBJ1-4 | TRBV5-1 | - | TGCGCCAGCAGCCCTCTCTCTCCCGGGACAGGGGACGGAGAAAAACTGTTTTTT | CASSPLSPGTGDGEKLFF
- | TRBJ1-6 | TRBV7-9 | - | TGTGCCAGCAGCTTAGCGGTGTTATACCAGGGGTTTTCACCCCTCCACTTT | CASSLAVLYQGFSPLHF
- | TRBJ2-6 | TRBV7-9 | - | TGTGCCAGCAGCTTGCCTTGGAAGGGTCTCTCTGGGGCCAACGTCCTGACTTTC | CASSLPWKGLSGANVLTF
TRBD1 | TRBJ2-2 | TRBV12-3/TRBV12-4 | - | TGTGCCAGCAGCGAACGGACAGGGGGGAACACCGGGGAGCTGTTTTTT | CASSERTGGNTGELFF
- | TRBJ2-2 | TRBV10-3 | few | TGTGCCATCAGTGAAGGAACGGCCAACACCGGGGAGCTGTTTTTT | CAISEGTANTGELFF
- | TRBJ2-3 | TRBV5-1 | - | TGCGCCAGCAGATCCGACAAAGTCGATACGCAGTATTTT | CASRSDKVDTQYF